What follows describes a single T cell receptor (beta chain). PCR employed 60 Vbeta and 13 Jbeta primers. Assay: immunoSEQ multiplex PCR; the TCRdb copy retains only in-frame clones and omits some. In the table there are approximately 97,000 clones, 81% of which are singletons. The data derive from a study of cytomegalovirus exposure and HLA in healthy donors. The V and J ends lost 7 bases and 5 bases, in that order; junction bases with no gene match: 7. The CDR3 runs 15 residues. Germline V gives CDR1 SNHLY, CDR2 FYNNEI. The TCR sequence derives from a woman aged 70 to 79 in good health and CMV-seropositive. The chain recombines TRBV2 with TRBJ2-1, with 11 bases matching TRBD2. Sequenced input: PBMCs. The CDR3 sequence is CASKSTSGGNNEQFF. CDR3 DNA sequence: TGTGCCAGCAAGTCCACTAGCGGGGGAAACAATGAGCAGTTCTTC.